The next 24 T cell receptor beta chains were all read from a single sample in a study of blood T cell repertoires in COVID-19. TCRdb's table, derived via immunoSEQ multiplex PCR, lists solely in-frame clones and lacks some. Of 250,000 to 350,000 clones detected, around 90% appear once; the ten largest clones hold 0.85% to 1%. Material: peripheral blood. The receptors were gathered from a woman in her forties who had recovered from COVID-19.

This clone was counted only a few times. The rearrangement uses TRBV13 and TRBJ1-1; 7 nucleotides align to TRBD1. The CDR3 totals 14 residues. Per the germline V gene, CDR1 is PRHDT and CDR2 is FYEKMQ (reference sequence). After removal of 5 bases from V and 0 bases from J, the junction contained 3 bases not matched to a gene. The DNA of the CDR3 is TGTGCCAGCAGCCTGGGACAGTTGAACACTGAAGCTTTCTTT. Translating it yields CASSLGQLNTEAFF.

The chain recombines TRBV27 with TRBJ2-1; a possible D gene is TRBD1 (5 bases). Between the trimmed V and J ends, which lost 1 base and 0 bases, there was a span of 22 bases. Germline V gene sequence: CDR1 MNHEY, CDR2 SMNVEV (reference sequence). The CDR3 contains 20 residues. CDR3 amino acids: CASSLFPPIGAVSSYNEQFF. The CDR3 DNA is TGTGCCAGCAGTTTATTCCCACCAATTGGGGCCGTTAGCTCCTACAATGAGCAGTTCTTC.

This CDR3 reads CAWSFQGPTDTQYF. The CDR3 DNA reads TGTGCCTGGAGCTTTCAGGGCCCCACAGATACGCAGTATTTT. The gene calls are TRBV30 and TRBJ2-3, with D perhaps matching TRBD1 (5 bases). Trimming shortened V by 3 bases and J by 2 bases, and 12 bases separated the two germline ends. The CDR3 length is 14 residues. Germline lookup yields CDR1 GTSNPN and CDR2 SVGIG (reference sequence).

The CDR3 here is CASSFRSRGSDLFF. The DNA of the CDR3 is TGTGCCAGCAGTTTTAGGTCGCGCGGCAGCGATCTGTTTTTT. The V and J genes are TRBV27 and TRBJ1-4; the D is unclear. The germline V gene has CDR1 MNHEY and CDR2 SMNVEV (reference sequence). There are 14 residues in the CDR3. V lost 3 bases and J 14 bases, leaving 19 bases between the germline ends.

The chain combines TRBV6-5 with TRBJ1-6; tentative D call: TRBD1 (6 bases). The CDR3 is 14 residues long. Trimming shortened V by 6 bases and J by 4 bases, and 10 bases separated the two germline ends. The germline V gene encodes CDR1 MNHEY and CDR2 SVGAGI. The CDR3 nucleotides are TGTGCCAGCAGGCCCGGGACATATAATTCACCCCTCCACTTT. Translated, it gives CASRPGTYNSPLHF.

As DNA, the CDR3 is TGTGCCAGCAGCCATACAGGACTAGCGGGAGGGCGCGGTGAGCAGTTCTTC. Protein product: CASSHTGLAGGRGEQFF. The V gene is TRBV14, the J gene TRBJ2-1; 15 bases line up with TRBD2. The CDR3 length is 17 residues. V lost 3 bases and J lost 9; bases outside the gene matches: 9. The germline CDR1 and CDR2 sequences are SGHDN and FVKESK.

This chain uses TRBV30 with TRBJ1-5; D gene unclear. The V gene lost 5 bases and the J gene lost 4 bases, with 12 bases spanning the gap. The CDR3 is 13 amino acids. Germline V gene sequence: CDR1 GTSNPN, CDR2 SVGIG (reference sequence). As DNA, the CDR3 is TGTGCCTGGGGGAGGGTTGAGAATCAGCCCCAGCATTTT. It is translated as CAWGRVENQPQHF.

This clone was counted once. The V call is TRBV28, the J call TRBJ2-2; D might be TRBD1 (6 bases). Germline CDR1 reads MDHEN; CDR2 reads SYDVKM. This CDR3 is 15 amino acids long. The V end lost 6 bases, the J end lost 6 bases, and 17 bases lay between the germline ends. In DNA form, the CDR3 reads TGTGCCAGCAGACGACCCACAGGGTTTCCCGGGGAGCTGTTTTTT. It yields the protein CASRRPTGFPGELFF.

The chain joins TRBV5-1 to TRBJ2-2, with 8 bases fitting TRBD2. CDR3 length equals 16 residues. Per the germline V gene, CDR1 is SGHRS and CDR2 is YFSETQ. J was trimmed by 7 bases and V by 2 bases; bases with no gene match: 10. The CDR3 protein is CASSFPGTRYDGELFF. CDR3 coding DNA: TGCGCCAGCAGCTTCCCCGGGACTAGATATGACGGGGAGCTGTTTTTT.

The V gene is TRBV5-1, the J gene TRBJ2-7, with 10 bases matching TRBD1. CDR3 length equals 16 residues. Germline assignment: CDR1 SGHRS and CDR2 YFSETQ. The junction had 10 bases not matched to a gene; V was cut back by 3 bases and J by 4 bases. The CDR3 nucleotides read TGCGCCAGCAGCTGGGGGGACAGGGGAGGGTCTTACGAGCAGTACTTC. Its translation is CASSWGDRGGSYEQYF.

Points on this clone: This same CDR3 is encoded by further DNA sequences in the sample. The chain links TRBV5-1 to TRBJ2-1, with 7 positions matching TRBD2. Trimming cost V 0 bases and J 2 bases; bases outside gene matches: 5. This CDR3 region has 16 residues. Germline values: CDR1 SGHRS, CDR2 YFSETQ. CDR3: CASSLVASGAYNEQFF. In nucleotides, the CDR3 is TGCGCCAGCAGCTTGGTTGCTAGCGGTGCCTACAATGAGCAGTTCTTC. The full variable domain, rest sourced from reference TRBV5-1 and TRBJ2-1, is KAGVTQTPRYLIKTRGQQVTLSCSPISGHRSVSWYQQTPGQGLQFLFEYFSETQRNKGNFPGRFSGRQFSNSRSEMNVSTLELGDSALYLCASSLVASGAYNEQFFGPGTRLTVL.

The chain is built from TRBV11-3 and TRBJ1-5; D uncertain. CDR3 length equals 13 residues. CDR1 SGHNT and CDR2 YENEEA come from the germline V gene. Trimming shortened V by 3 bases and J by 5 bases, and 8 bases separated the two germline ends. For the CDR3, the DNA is TGTGCCAGCAGCTTTCAAGCGGATCAGCCCCAGCATTTT. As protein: CASSFQADQPQHF.

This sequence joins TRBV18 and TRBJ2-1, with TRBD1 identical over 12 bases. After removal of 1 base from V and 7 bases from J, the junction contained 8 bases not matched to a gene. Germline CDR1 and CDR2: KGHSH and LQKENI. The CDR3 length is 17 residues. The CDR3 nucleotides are TGTGCCAGCTCACCACTGGCGGGACAGGGGGCAGTGAATGAGCAGTTCTTC. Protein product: CASSPLAGQGAVNEQFF.

The CDR3 bases are TGTGCCAGCAGCTTGACTAGCGGGAGTAACACAGATACGCAGTATTTT. As protein: CASSLTSGSNTDTQYF. V gene TRBV5-4 combines with J gene TRBJ2-3, with 11 bases fitting TRBD2. This CDR3 has 16 amino acids. Germline V gives CDR1 SGHNT, CDR2 YYREEE (reference sequence). J was trimmed by 2 bases and V by 1 base; bases with no gene match: 3.

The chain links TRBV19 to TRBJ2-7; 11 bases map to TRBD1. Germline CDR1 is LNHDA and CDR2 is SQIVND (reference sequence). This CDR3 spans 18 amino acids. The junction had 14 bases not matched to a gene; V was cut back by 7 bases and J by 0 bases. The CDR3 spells CASTKTGVGQGASYEQYF. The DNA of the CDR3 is TGTGCCAGTACCAAAACCGGGGTTGGACAGGGGGCCTCCTACGAGCAGTACTTC.

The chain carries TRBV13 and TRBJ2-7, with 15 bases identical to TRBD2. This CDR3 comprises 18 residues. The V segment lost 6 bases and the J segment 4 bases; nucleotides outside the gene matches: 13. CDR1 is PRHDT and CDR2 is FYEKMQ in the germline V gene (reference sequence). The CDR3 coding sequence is TGTGCCAGCAGTCCAAGAGGACTAGCGGGAGGGCCGGTTTACGAGCAGTACTTC. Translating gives CASSPRGLAGGPVYEQYF.

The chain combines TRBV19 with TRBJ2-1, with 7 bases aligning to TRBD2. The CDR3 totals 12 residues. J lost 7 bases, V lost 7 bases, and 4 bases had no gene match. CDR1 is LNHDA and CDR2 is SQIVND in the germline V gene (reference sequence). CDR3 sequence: CASMGLLNEQFF. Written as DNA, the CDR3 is TGTGCCAGTATGGGACTATTAAATGAGCAGTTCTTC.

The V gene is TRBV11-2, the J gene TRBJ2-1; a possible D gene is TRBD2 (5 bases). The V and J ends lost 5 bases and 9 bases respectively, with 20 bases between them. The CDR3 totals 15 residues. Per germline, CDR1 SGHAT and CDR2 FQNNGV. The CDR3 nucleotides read TGTGCCAGCAGCACCCTGAATTCGGGGAGCGGTGAGCAGTTCTTC. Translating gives CASSTLNSGSGEQFF.

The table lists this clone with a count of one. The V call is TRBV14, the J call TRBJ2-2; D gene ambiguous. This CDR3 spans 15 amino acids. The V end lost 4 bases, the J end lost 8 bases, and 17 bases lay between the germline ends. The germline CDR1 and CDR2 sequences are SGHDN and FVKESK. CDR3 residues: CASSPVRSPTGELFF. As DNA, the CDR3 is TGTGCCAGCAGCCCCGTCCGATCGCCGACAGGGGAGCTGTTTTTT.

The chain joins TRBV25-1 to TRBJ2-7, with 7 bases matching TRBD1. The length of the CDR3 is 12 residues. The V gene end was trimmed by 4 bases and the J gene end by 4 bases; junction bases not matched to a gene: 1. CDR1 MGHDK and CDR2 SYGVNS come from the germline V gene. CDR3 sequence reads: CASSGQGYEQYF. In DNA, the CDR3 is TGTGCCAGCAGTGGACAGGGATACGAGCAGTACTTC.

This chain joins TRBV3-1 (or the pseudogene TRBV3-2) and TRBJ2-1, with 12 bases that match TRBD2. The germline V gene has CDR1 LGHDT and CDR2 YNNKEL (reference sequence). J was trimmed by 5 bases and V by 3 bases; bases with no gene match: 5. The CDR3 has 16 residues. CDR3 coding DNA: TGTGCCAGCAGCCAGATACGGACTAGCGGGAACAATGAGCAGTTCTTC. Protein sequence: CASSQIRTSGNNEQFF.

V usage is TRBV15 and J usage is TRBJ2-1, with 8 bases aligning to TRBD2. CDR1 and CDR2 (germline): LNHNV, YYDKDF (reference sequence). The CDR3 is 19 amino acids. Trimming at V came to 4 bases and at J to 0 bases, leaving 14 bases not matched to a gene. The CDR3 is CATSTRFFGGTSSYNEQFF. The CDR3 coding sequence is TGTGCCACCAGCACCCGGTTCTTCGGGGGGACTAGCTCCTACAATGAGCAGTTCTTC. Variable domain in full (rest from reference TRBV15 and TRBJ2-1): DAMVIQNPRYQVTQFGKPVTLSCSQTLNHNVMYWYQQKSSQAPKLLFHYYDKDFNNEADTPDNFQSRRPNTSFCFLDIRSPGLGDTAMYLCATSTRFFGGTSSYNEQFFGPGTRLTVL.

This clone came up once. CDR3 protein: CASSLERDSITQYF. CDR3 coding DNA: TGTGCCAGCAGCTTAGAGCGGGACTCTATTACGCAGTATTTT. The rearrangement joins TRBV7-2 to TRBJ2-3, with TRBD2 matching 7 bases. The trim removed 1 base at V and 8 bases at J, leaving 6 bases unmatched. The CDR3 has 14 amino acids. Germline loops: CDR1 SGHTA, CDR2 FQGNSA.

CDR3 in amino acids: CASSQDLRGGGYTF. The CDR3 DNA reads TGTGCCAGCAGCCAAGATCTCAGGGGCGGAGGCTACACCTTC. The chain has TRBV3-1 (or the pseudogene TRBV3-2) and TRBJ1-2; D is possibly TRBD1 (6 bases). Germline values: CDR1 LGHDT, CDR2 YNNKEL (reference sequence). The CDR3 has 14 amino acids. Trimming shortened V by 0 bases and J by 8 bases, and 13 bases separated the two germline ends.